What follows is one TCR beta chain and its context. Its binding antigen is unknown. Sequencing used a NextSeq 550. The Human TCR Profiling Kit (MiLaboratory) was used to make UMI-labeled 5' RACE TRB cDNA libraries. cDNA synthesis used the entire amount of extracted RNA, and PCR amplification then used the entire amount of cDNA produced. The libraries were made side by side, with each library going through the same number of PCR cycles. In the paper's pipeline: With a minimum of two reads required per UMI, MIGEC and MiXCR pulled out about 50,000 +/- 10,000 unique UMI-labeled TRB cDNA molecules from each library. An average of approximately 40,000 +/- 10,000 functional in-frame TRB CDR3 nucleotide clonotypes without stop codons was found per library. After each sample was downsampled to 5000 UMI-labeled TRB molecules, VDJtools was used to calculate diversity metrics such as normalized Shannon-Wiener and Chao1. Clonotype-size-weighted physicochemical properties of the central five CDR3 residues (interaction energy, strength, volume and Kidera factor 4) were computed in VDJtools. TCRdb reanalyzed the reads, keeping one entry per CDR3 protein sequence and omitting DNA. The authors' filters were not applied to this entry. The table kept for this sample lists fewer than 60,000 distinct CDR3 sequences. The top ten hold 20% to 25% of the sample.

From its cysteine to its phenylalanine, the CDR3 spans 19 amino acids. DNA was not recorded. CDR1 and CDR2, looked up from the germline V gene, are MDHEN and SYDVKM. The data originate from a study of CXCR3-negative and CXCR3-positive naive CD8 T cells (dated by TCRdb to between 2018 and 2020). Turning to the overall study: In total, 130 million to 150 million TRB reads were obtained, or roughly 1.5 +/- 0.3 million reads per library. Diversity and physicochemical repertoire analyses covered roughly eleven donors pooled from two independent experiments. Naive subsets from about 5 donors and memory cells from 3 donors were included in the TRBV-TRBJ cluster analysis. Study-wide findings and limitations: CXCR3 expression partially decreased after cryopreservation, so most assays used freshly isolated PBMCs. Both naive subsets had comparably high repertoire diversity, while memory CD8+ T cells had much lower repertoire diversity. Similar TRBV-TRBJ usage was shown by naive CXCR3-negative and CXCR3-positive cells from the same donor, whereas distinct patterns were shown by memory cells. Because surface CD5, which is linked to self-reactivity in mice, was comparable between the naive subsets, TCR interaction strength was also inferred from TRB CDR3 physicochemical properties.

For each CD8+ T cell subset, flow sorting was done in triplicate, and 300,000 to 350,000 cells per subset went directly into RLT lysis buffer. Peripheral blood mononuclear cells were isolated from buffy coats by standard density gradient centrifugation. Total RNA was extracted from sorted cells using an RNeasy Mini Kit. Sequenced material: memory CD8+ T cells from blood. The sample's cell subset or site label is to be understood as: conventional CD8+ memory T cells (TMEM), sorted as controls. This chain joins TRBV28 to TRBJ2-2; the D call of TRBD2 rests on TCRdb alone, since no DNA is present to check it. The sequence derives from a human donor in good health. Some clones in this sample may be carry-over from other donors' samples. The CDR3 amino acid sequence is: CASSFAQLVAGERAGELFF.